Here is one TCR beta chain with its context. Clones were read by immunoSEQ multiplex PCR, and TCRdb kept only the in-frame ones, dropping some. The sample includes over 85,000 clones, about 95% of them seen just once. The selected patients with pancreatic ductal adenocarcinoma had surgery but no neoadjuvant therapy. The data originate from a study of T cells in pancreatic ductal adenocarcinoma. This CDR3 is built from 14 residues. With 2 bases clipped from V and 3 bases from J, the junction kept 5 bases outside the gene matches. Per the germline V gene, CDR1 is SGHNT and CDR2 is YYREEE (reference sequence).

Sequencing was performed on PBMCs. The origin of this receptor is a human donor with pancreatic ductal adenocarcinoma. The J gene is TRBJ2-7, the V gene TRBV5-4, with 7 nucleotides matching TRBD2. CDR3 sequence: CASSFGGTIYEQYF. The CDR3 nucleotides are TGTGCCAGCAGCTTCGGCGGGACTATCTACGAGCAGTACTTC.